This T cell receptor (beta chain) is from a study of T cell repertoires in cytomegalovirus infection (dated by TCRdb to about 2019). Describing the broader study: The HLA type of each donor mattered for the analysis, because public TCR beta signatures pointed to carriage of CMV infection along with the matching HLA type. Paper-wide results and their limitations: The ex vivo response was dominated by HLA-C-restricted CMV-specific TCR beta clonotypes, which also provided the single most frequent clonotype in two of eight donors. In both this cohort and an independent roughly 350-donor cohort, the cumulative frequency of public TCR beta family members distinguished carriers of CMV infection plus the relevant HLA type.

The germline V and J ends show losses of 5 bases and 5 bases respectively, and no gene match explains 5 bases of the junction. For CDR1 and CDR2, the germline V gene lists LGHNT and FRNRAP. Measured from the cysteine to the phenylalanine, the CDR3 is 13 residues long. Only the CDR3 DNA is retained, 39 bases long and in frame from the first base. This clonotype was counted ten times or more. Its antigen is unknown. No base quality information exists; no much larger clone differs at one position. The sequencing machine was an Illumina HiSeq 1500. TCRdb reran the public reads through fastp at Q25 and MiXCR, keeping productive beta chains. Under each unique CDR3 protein, matching rows form one entry showing the most common genes and DNA. Counted in this sample were approximately 500,000 distinct CDR3 sequences; more than 15% of them appeared once. Around 25% of the sample belongs to the ten largest clones.

This clonotype originated in a human donor in good health (CMV status not recorded). Some clones in this sample may be carry-over from other donors' samples. Specimen: CD8+ T cells from PBMCs. The rearranged segments are TRBV12-5 and TRBJ1-2; TRBD1 agrees with 7 junctional bases. Read as DNA, the sequence is TGTGCTAGTGGTCTACAGGGGCCTTATGGCTACACCTTC. Its amino acids are CASGLQGPYGYTF. Here the CDR3 is joined to the reference TRBV12-5 and TRBJ1-2 genes, and the full variable domain is: DARVTQTPRHKVTEMGQEVTMRCQPILGHNTVFWYRQTMMQGLELLAYFRNRAPLDDSGMPKDRFSAEMPDATLATLKIQPSEPRDSAVYFCASGLQGPYGYTFGSGTRLTVV.